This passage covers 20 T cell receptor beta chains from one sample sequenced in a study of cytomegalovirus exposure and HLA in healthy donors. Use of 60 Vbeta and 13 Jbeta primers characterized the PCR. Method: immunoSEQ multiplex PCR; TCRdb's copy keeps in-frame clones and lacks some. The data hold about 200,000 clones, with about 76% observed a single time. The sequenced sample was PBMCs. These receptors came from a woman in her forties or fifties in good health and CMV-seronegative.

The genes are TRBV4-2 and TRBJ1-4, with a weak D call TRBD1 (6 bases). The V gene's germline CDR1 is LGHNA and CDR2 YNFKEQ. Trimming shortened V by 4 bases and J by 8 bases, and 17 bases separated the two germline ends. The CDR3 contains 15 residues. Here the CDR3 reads CASSLPAGVGEKLFF. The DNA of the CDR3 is TGTGCCAGCAGCCTCCCGGCAGGGGTAGGGGAAAAACTGTTTTTT.

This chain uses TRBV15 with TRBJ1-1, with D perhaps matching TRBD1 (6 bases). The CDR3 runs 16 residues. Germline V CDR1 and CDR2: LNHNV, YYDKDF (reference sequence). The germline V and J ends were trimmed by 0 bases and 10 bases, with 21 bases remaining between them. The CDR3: CATSRDPAGVEGGAFF. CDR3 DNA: TGTGCCACCAGCAGAGATCCCGCAGGGGTGGAAGGTGGAGCTTTCTTT.

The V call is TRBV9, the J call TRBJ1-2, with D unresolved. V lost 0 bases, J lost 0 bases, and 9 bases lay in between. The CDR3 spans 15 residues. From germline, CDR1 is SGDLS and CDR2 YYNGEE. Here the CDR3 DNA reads TGTGCCAGCAGCGTAGTAGCGGGAGCTAACTATGGCTACACCTTC. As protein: CASSVVAGANYGYTF.

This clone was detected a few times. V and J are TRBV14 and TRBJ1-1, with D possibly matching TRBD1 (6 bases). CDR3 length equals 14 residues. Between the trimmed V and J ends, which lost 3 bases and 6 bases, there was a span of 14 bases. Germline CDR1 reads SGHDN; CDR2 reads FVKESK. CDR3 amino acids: CASSHRTAVAEAFF. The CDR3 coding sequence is TGTGCCAGCAGCCATAGGACAGCGGTGGCTGAAGCTTTCTTT.

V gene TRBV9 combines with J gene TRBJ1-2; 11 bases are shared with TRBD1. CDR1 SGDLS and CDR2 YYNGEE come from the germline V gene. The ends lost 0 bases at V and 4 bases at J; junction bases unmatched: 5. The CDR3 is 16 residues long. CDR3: CASSVGGGQGAYGYTF. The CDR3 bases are TGTGCCAGCAGCGTAGGGGGTGGACAGGGGGCCTATGGCTACACCTTC.

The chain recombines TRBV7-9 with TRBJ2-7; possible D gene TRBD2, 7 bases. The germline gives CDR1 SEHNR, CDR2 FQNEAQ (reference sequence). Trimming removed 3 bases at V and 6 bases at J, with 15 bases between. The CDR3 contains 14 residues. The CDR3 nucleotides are TGTGCCAGCAGCTTTGAAGGGGGGGCCTTCGAGCAGTACTTC. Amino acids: CASSFEGGAFEQYF. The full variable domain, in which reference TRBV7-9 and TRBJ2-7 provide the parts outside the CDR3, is DTGVSQNPRHKITKRGQNVTFRCDPISEHNRLYWYRQTLGQGPEFLTYFQNEAQLEKSRLLSDRFSAERPKGSFSTLEIQRTEQGDSAMYLCASSFEGGAFEQYFGPGTRLTVT.

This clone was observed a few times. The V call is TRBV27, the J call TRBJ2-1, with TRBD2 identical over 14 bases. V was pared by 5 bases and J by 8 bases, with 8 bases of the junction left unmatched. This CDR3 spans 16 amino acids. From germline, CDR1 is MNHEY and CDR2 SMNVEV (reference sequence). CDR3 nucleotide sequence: TGTGCCAGCAGTATCTTGACTAGCGGGGGGGTCCATGAGCAGTTCTTC. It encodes CASSILTSGGVHEQFF.

The DNA of the CDR3 is TGTGCCACCACCAGGACAGGGAATAATTCACCCCTCCACTTT. It codes for CATTRTGNNSPLHF. The chain combines TRBV7-2 with TRBJ1-6; 8 bases are shared with TRBD1. V dropped 10 bases and J dropped 5; count of bases not matched to a gene: 7. Per germline, CDR1 SGHTA and CDR2 FQGNSA. The CDR3 spans 14 residues.

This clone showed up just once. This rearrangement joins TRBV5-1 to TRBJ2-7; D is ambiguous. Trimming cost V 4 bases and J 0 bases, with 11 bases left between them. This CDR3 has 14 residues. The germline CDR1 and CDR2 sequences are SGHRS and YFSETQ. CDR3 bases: TGCGCCAGCAGCCGCTTGGGCAGCTCCTACGAGCAGTACTTC. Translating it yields CASSRLGSSYEQYF.

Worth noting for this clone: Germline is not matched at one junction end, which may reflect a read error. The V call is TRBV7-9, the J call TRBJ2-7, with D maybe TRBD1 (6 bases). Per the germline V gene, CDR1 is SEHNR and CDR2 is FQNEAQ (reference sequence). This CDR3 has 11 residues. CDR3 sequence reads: CSSSLGQSLSF. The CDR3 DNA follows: TGTTCCAGCAGCTTAGGACAGTCTTTGAGCTTC.

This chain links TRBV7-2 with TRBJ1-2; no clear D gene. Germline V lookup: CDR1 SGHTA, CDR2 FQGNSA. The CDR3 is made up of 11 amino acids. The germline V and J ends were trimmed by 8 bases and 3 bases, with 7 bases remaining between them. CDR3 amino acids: CASSGYYGYTF. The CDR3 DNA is TGTGCCAGCTCAGGCTACTATGGCTACACCTTC.

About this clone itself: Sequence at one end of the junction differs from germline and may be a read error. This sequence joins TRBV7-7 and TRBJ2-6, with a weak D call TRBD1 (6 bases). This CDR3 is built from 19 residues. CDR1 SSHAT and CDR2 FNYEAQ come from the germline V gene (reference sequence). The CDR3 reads CASSSLPLRGSTGANVLTF. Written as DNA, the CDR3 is TGTGCTAGCAGCTCCTTACCCCTAAGGGGGTCCACTGGGGCCAACGTCCTGACTTTC. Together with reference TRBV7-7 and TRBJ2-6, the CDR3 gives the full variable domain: GAGVSQSPRYKVTKRGQDVTLRCDPISSHATLYWYQQALGQGPEFLTYFNYEAQPDKSGLPSDRFSAERPEGSISTLTIQRTEQRDSAMYRCASSSLPLRGSTGANVLTFGAGSRLTVL.

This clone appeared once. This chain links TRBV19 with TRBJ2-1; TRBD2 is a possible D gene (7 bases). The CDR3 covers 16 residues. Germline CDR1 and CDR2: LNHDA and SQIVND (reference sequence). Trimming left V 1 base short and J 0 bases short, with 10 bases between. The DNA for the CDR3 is TGTGCCAGTAGTATAGGCGCGGGGGCCTCCTACAATGAGCAGTTCTTC. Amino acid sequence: CASSIGAGASYNEQFF.

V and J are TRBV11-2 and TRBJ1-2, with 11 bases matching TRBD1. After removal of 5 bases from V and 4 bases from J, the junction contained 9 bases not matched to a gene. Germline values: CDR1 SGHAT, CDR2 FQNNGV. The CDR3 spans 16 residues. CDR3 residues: CASSPVGQGAGYGYTF. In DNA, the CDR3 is TGTGCCAGCAGCCCAGTCGGACAGGGGGCCGGCTATGGCTACACCTTC.

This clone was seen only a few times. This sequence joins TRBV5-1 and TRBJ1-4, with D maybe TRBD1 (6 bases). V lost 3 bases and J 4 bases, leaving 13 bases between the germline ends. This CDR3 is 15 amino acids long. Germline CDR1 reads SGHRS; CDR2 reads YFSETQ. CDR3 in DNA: TGCGCCAGCAGCTCGAAGACAGGACTTAATGAAAAACTGTTTTTT. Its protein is CASSSKTGLNEKLFF.

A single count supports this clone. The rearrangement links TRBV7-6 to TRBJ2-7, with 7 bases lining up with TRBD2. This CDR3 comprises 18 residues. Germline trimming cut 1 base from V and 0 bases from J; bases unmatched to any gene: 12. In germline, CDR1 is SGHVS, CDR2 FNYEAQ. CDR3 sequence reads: CASSLGVGGTGSSYEQYF. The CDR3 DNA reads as TGTGCCAGCAGCTTAGGCGTGGGGGGGACGGGGAGCTCCTACGAGCAGTACTTC.

The CDR3 region is CASSPGGTSGANVLTF. DNA of the CDR3: TGCGCCAGCAGCCCAGGGGGTACCTCTGGGGCCAACGTCCTGACTTTC. The V call is TRBV4-3, the J call TRBJ2-6; 7 positions match TRBD1. CDR1 is LGHNA, CDR2 YSLEER, per germline. V was clipped by 4 bases and J by 0 bases; unmatched bases: 3. The CDR3 sequence is 16 residues long.

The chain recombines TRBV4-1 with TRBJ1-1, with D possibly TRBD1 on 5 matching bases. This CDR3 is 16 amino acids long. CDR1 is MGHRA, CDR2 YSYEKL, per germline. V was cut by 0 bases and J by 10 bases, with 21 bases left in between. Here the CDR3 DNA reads TGCGCCAGCAGCCAAGATATTTTAGAAGGGGTTAATGGAGCTTTCTTT. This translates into CASSQDILEGVNGAFF.

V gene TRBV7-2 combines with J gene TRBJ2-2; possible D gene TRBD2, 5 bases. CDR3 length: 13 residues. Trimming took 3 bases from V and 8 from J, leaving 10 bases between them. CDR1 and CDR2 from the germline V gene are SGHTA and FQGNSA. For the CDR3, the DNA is TGTGCCAGCAGCTTTACTAGTATAGGGGAGCTGTTTTTT. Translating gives CASSFTSIGELFF.

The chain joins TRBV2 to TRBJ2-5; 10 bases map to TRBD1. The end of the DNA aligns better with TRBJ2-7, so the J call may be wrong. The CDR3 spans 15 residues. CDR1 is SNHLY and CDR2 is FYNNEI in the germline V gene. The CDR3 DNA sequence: TGTGCCAGCCCTCTGACAGGGGGCTCGACGGACGAGCAGTACTTC. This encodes CASPLTGGSTDEQYF.